This T cell receptor beta chain was identified during a study of T cell responses to AZD1222 COVID-19 vaccine. The table came from immunoSEQ multiplex PCR; TCRdb's copy has only in-frame clones and leaves some out. The sample yields about 100,000 clones, about 95% seen once. Study outcomes and limitations: Donors were largely white British and mainly female; clonal diversity was possibly underestimated.

About this clone itself: Its matching antigen is unknown.

The receptor was isolated from an adult in good health. Sequenced here: peripheral blood, sampled on day 0 of AZD1222 vaccination.

This chain's CDR3 is CASSFNRDVEAFF. As DNA, the CDR3 is TGTGCCAGCAGTTTCAACAGGGACGTTGAAGCTTTCTTT. V usage is TRBV2 and J usage is TRBJ1-1, with D perhaps matching TRBD1 (6 bases). Germline V gene sequence: CDR1 SNHLY, CDR2 FYNNEI. This CDR3 contains 13 residues. The V end lost 5 bases, the J end lost 7 bases, and 14 bases lay between the germline ends.